What follows are 10 T cell receptor beta chains derived from one specimen sequenced in a study of CD8 T cells in ankylosing spondylitis. MiXCR, run by TCRdb on the 5' RACE reads, gives a single entry per CDR3 protein. The sample has some 250,000 distinct CDR3 sequences; 20% to 30% are singletons. The sample comprised blood, either unsorted or a sorted T cell fraction (not recorded which). The origin of the receptors is a male donor with ankylosing spondylitis or in good health (not recorded which).

This chain links TRBV12-3 or TRBV12-4 with TRBJ1-5; 7 bases are a match to TRBD1. After removal of 7 bases from V and 4 bases from J, the junction contained 16 bases not matched to a gene. This CDR3 contains 17 residues. The CDR3 nucleotides read TGTGCCAGCACCGACATGGTCGGCAGGGGGAAAAATCAGCCCCAGCATTTT. Translating it yields CASTDMVGRGKNQPQHF.

The J gene is TRBJ2-1, the V gene TRBV5-5; 9 bases agree with TRBD2. The CDR3 runs to 14 residues. The germline gives CDR1 SGHKS, CDR2 YYEKEE (reference sequence). V lost 3 bases, J lost 4 bases, and 2 bases stayed unmatched. Here the CDR3 reads CASSSGLAYNEQFF. The CDR3, as DNA: TGTGCCAGCAGCTCGGGACTAGCTTACAATGAGCAGTTCTTC. Full variable domain (remainder filled in from reference TRBV5-5 and TRBJ2-1): DAGVTQSPTHLIKTRGQQVTLRCSPISGHKSVSWYQQVLGQGPQFIFQYYEKEERGRGNFPDRFSARQFPNYSSELNVNALLLGDSALYLCASSSGLAYNEQFFGPGTRLTVL.

The chain is built from TRBV20-1 and TRBJ2-1; D ambiguous. CDR3 length equals 12 residues. Per the germline V gene, CDR1 is DFQATT and CDR2 is SNEGSKA (reference sequence). V was cut by 0 bases and J by 9 bases, with 9 bases left in between. The CDR3, as DNA: TGCAGTGCTAGAGAGAGTCTCCGTGAGCAGTTCTTC. Translation gives CSARESLREQFF.

This clonotype was recorded at least ten times. The chain joins TRBV20-1 to TRBJ2-2; TRBD2 might be the D (7 bases). V was pared by 0 bases and J by 0 bases, with 14 bases between. The CDR3 is 17 amino acids. Germline V gene lookup returns CDR1 DFQATT and CDR2 SNEGSKA (reference sequence). Written as DNA, the CDR3 is TGCAGTGCTAGAGATGGGGGGGGCCCTGCGAACACCGGGGAGCTGTTTTTT. It yields the protein CSARDGGGPANTGELFF.

The sample holds many counts of this clonotype. This sequence joins TRBV20-1 and TRBJ2-3; a possible D gene is TRBD2 (6 bases). V was pared by 6 bases and J by 0 bases, with 13 bases between. CDR3 length: 14 amino acids. The germline V gene encodes CDR1 DFQATT and CDR2 SNEGSKA (reference sequence). The CDR3 loop reads CSARDSGSTDTQYF. CDR3 DNA sequence: TGCAGTGCCCGCGATAGCGGAAGCACAGATACGCAGTATTTT.

The chain links TRBV5-1 to TRBJ2-3, with D tentatively TRBD1 (5 bases). Looked up from germline, CDR1 is SGHRS and CDR2 is YFSETQ. Trimming took off 0 bases at V and 2 bases at J, with 10 bases between the two ends. The CDR3 contains 15 residues. The CDR3 DNA reads as TGCGCCAGCAGCTTGGGGACACTTGACACAGATACGCAGTATTTT. It translates to CASSLGTLDTDTQYF. Full variable domain (missing parts from reference TRBV5-1 and TRBJ2-3): KAGVTQTPRYLIKTRGQQVTLSCSPISGHRSVSWYQQTPGQGLQFLFEYFSETQRNKGNFPGRFSGRQFSNSRSEMNVSTLELGDSALYLCASSLGTLDTDTQYFGPGTRLTVL.

This clonotype was seen more than once but under ten times. The CDR3 reads CSAPGQVSTEAFF. Here the CDR3 DNA reads TGCAGTGCCCCCGGACAGGTTAGCACTGAAGCTTTCTTT. The V gene is TRBV20-1, the J gene TRBJ1-1, with 7 bases aligning to TRBD1. CDR3 length equals 13 residues. The trim removed 6 bases at V and 4 bases at J, leaving 8 bases unmatched. Germline-derived CDR1 and CDR2 are DFQATT and SNEGSKA (reference sequence).

The chain is built from TRBV6-1 and TRBJ1-2; unclear D gene. The germline V gene has CDR1 MNHNS and CDR2 SASEGT. The CDR3 totals 13 residues. V was cut by 6 bases and J by 7 bases, with 15 bases left in between. The DNA of the CDR3 is TGTGCCAGCAGGGGTGCCGGGTCAGTTGGCTACACCTTC. It translates to CASRGAGSVGYTF.

This clonotype has at least ten counts. The rearrangement links TRBV18 to TRBJ2-5; D possibly uses TRBD1 or TRBD2 (5 bases each). CDR1 KGHSH and CDR2 LQKENI come from the germline V gene. The CDR3 has 14 amino acids. Trimming cost V 3 bases and J 3 bases, with 11 bases left between them. CDR3 nucleotides: TGTGCCAGCTCACCCTCCGGGACGAAAGAGACCCAGTACTTC. Translation: CASSPSGTKETQYF.

This clonotype was counted many times. The V gene is TRBV12-3 or TRBV12-4, the J gene TRBJ2-3, with D perhaps assigned TRBD1 or TRBD2 (5 bases each). V gave up 8 bases and J gave up 0 bases, with 6 bases separating them. The CDR3 contains 12 residues. CDR3 in DNA: TGTGCCAGCGAGGGGAGCACAGATACGCAGTATTTT. Protein: CASEGSTDTQYF.